These 26 T cell receptor beta chains were all obtained from the same sample, sequenced in a study of CD8 T cells in Susac syndrome. A quantity of about 0.5 to 1 ug RNA underwent reverse transcription using random hexamers. From the immunoSEQ multiplex PCR reads, TCRdb called clonotypes with MiXCR, one entry per CDR3 protein. The profile shows around 190,000 distinct CDR3 sequences, 85% to 95% of them singletons. Sequenced: CD8+ T cells from PBMCs. The receptors were gathered from a human donor with multiple sclerosis.

The chain combines TRBV27 with TRBJ2-1; a possible D gene is TRBD1 (6 bases). Germline-derived CDR1 and CDR2 are MNHEY and SMNVEV (reference sequence). The CDR3 covers 13 residues. V was clipped by 3 bases and J by 7 bases, with 10 bases between them. For the CDR3, the DNA is TGTGCCAGCAGTTTTAACAGGGATAATGAGCAGTTCTTC. This codes for CASSFNRDNEQFF.

The CDR3 bases are TGCGCCAGCAGCCCCTCTGGGGAGGTCACAGATACGCAGTATTTT. Its protein is CASSPSGEVTDTQYF. The chain combines TRBV4-1 with TRBJ2-3; tentative D call: TRBD2 (6 bases). CDR3 length: 15 residues. Trimming shortened V by 4 bases and J by 2 bases, and 13 bases separated the two germline ends. CDR1 is MGHRA, CDR2 YSYEKL, per germline.

The chain carries TRBV7-9 and TRBJ2-5; D perhaps matches TRBD2 (5 bases). Trimming cost V 5 bases and J 5 bases, with 9 bases left between them. CDR1 and CDR2 from the germline V gene are SEHNR and FQNEAQ (reference sequence). This CDR3 is built from 12 residues. CDR3 amino acids: CASSQRWETQYF. The DNA of the CDR3 is TGTGCCAGCAGCCAGCGGTGGGAGACCCAGTACTTC.

V is TRBV10-3 and J is TRBJ1-1; the D is unclear. The CDR3 totals 14 residues. V gave up 6 bases and J gave up 4 bases, with 15 bases separating them. Germline CDR1 ENHRY, CDR2 SYGVKD. CDR3 amino acids: CAIRPPGEGTEAFF. The CDR3 DNA reads as TGTGCCATCAGACCCCCGGGTGAGGGCACTGAAGCTTTCTTT.

This chain links TRBV12-5 with TRBJ1-5, with TRBD1 as a possible D gene (6 bases). Between the trimmed V and J ends, which lost 1 base and 6 bases, there was a span of 10 bases. CDR1 and CDR2 from the germline V gene are LGHNT and FRNRAP. This CDR3 is 14 amino acids long. The CDR3: CASGLGQVAQPQHF. In DNA, the CDR3 is TGTGCTAGTGGTTTGGGACAGGTAGCTCAGCCCCAGCATTTT.

The chain uses TRBV12-3 or TRBV12-4 and TRBJ2-7, with D unresolved. CDR3 length equals 12 residues. V shed 3 bases and J shed 0 bases, with 3 bases lying between them. The CDR3 spells CASSLTSYEQYF. CDR3 bases: TGTGCCAGCAGTTTGACCTCCTACGAGCAGTACTTC.

V usage is TRBV29-1 and J usage is TRBJ1-1; D is unresolved. Per the germline V gene, CDR1 is SQVTM and CDR2 is ANQGSEA. The ends were cut back, 3 bases at V and 10 bases at J, with 9 bases in the middle. The CDR3 is 10 amino acids. This CDR3 is CSVESEGAFF. Written as DNA, the CDR3 is TGCAGCGTTGAGAGCGAGGGAGCTTTCTTT.

This clonotype was seen just once. The chain carries TRBV7-9 and TRBJ1-6; no clear D. The CDR3 loop spans 16 amino acids. Trimming took off 2 bases at V and 5 bases at J, with 13 bases between the two ends. CDR1 SEHNR and CDR2 FQNEAQ come from the germline V gene (reference sequence). This CDR3 is CASSLQSGPDNSPLHF. CDR3 nucleotide sequence: TGTGCCAGCAGCTTACAGAGTGGCCCCGATAATTCACCCCTCCACTTT.

The chain carries TRBV27 and TRBJ2-7; 7 nucleotides match TRBD2. CDR1 MNHEY and CDR2 SMNVEV come from the germline V gene (reference sequence). This CDR3 is built from 15 residues. V was pared by 3 bases and J by 3 bases, with 8 bases of the junction left unmatched. CDR3 residues: CASSLTSGDDYEQYF. CDR3 sequence (DNA): TGTGCCAGCAGTTTGACCAGCGGGGACGACTACGAGCAGTACTTC.

This clonotype was detected once. This chain connects TRBV9 to TRBJ1-2; D gene ambiguous. The V end lost 0 bases, the J end lost 0 bases, and 9 bases lay between the germline ends. CDR1 is SGDLS and CDR2 is YYNGEE in the germline V gene. CDR3 length equals 15 residues. The CDR3 reads CASSVVTAANYGYTF. The CDR3 DNA reads as TGTGCCAGCAGCGTAGTAACCGCAGCTAACTATGGCTACACCTTC. Filled out from reference TRBV9 and TRBJ1-2, the complete variable domain reads DSGVTQTPKHLITATGQRVTLRCSPRSGDLSVYWYQQSLDQGLQFLIQYYNGEERAKGNILERFSAQQFPDLHSELNLSSLELGDSALYFCASSVVTAANYGYTFGSGTRLTVV.

CDR3 in amino acids: CASSQDRRFTDTQYF. CDR3 DNA sequence: TGTGCCAGCAGCCAAGATAGGCGATTCACAGATACGCAGTATTTT. The chain recombines TRBV3-1 with TRBJ2-3, with D uncertain. The CDR3 length is 15 residues. V lost 0 bases and J lost 2, with 9 bases in between. Germline V lookup: CDR1 LGHDT, CDR2 YNNKEL (reference sequence).

This chain uses TRBV27 with TRBJ1-5; no definite D call. CDR1 and CDR2 (germline): MNHEY, SMNVEV (reference sequence). Trimming removed 9 bases at V and 5 bases at J, with 14 bases between. The CDR3 consists of 13 residues. The CDR3 spells CASSDVIHQPQHF. In nucleotides, the CDR3 is TGTGCCAGTTCGGACGTGATCCATCAGCCCCAGCATTTT.

This chain joins TRBV4-1 and TRBJ2-3, with 8 bases that match TRBD2. This CDR3 contains 18 residues. Germline V gene data show CDR1 as MGHRA and CDR2 as YSYEKL. Losses at the gene ends were 4 bases for V and 1 base for J; bases not matched to a gene: 13. The CDR3 nucleotides read TGCGCCAGCAGCCTAACGCACGGACTAGCAGCAGGCACAGATACGCAGTATTTT. Its translation: CASSLTHGLAAGTDTQYF.

The gene calls are TRBV28 and TRBJ2-6; D ambiguous. The V gene's germline CDR1 is MDHEN and CDR2 SYDVKM. Trimming took 5 bases from V and 3 from J, leaving 11 bases between them. CDR3 length: 15 residues. The CDR3 loop is CASSPGLRGANVLTF. The CDR3 DNA follows: TGTGCCAGCAGTCCCGGGTTACGTGGGGCCAACGTCCTGACTTTC.

The V and J genes are TRBV9 and TRBJ2-1; the match to TRBD2 covers 10 bases. J gave up 9 bases and V 3 bases, and 3 bases lay outside the gene matches. Germline V gene lookup returns CDR1 SGDLS and CDR2 YYNGEE. The CDR3 sequence is 13 residues long. The CDR3 sequence is CASSASGGFEQFF. In DNA, the CDR3 is TGTGCCAGCAGCGCTAGCGGGGGTTTTGAGCAGTTCTTC.

The chain is built from TRBV7-9 and TRBJ1-2; D might be TRBD1 (6 bases). V shed 5 bases and J shed 4 bases, with 17 bases lying between them. CDR1 and CDR2 from the germline V gene are SEHNR and FQNEAQ (reference sequence). The CDR3 is 15 amino acids. The CDR3 is CASSHPNRVFYGYTF. Written as DNA, the CDR3 is TGTGCCAGCAGCCACCCGAACAGGGTTTTCTATGGCTACACCTTC.

This chain connects TRBV20-1 to TRBJ2-7; 8 bases are a match to TRBD2. The CDR3 contains 13 residues. Germline assignment: CDR1 DFQATT and CDR2 SNEGSKA (reference sequence). The V and J ends lost 0 bases and 3 bases, in that order; junction bases with no gene match: 1. CDR3 in DNA: TGCAGTGCTAGAGAAGGGACTAGCTACGAGCAGTACTTC. Translation: CSAREGTSYEQYF.

V gene TRBV28 combines with J gene TRBJ1-5; the D gene is possibly TRBD1 (6 bases). Germline V gene data show CDR1 as MDHEN and CDR2 as SYDVKM. Trimming shortened V by 7 bases and J by 3 bases, and 19 bases separated the two germline ends. The CDR3 sequence is 16 residues long. CDR3 sequence reads: CASIMRGLALNQPQHF. Here the CDR3 DNA reads TGTGCCAGCATCATGCGGGGGCTAGCCCTCAATCAGCCCCAGCATTTT. Full variable domain (rest looked up from reference TRBV28 and TRBJ1-5): DVKVTQSSRYLVKRTGEKVFLECVQDMDHENMFWYRQDPGLGLRLIYFSYDVKMKEKGDIPEGYSVSREKKERFSLILESASTNQTSMYLCASIMRGLALNQPQHFGDGTRLSIL.

The chain combines TRBV5-4 with TRBJ1-2, with 8 bases matching TRBD1. The CDR3 loop spans 15 amino acids. Germline CDR1 reads SGHNT; CDR2 reads YYREEE (reference sequence). Trimming cost V 4 bases and J 1 base; bases outside gene matches: 6. CDR3 coding DNA: TGTGCCAGCAGCGGACAGGGTGGGCTTAACTATGGCTACACCTTC. It yields the protein CASSGQGGLNYGYTF.

The V gene is TRBV7-9, the J gene TRBJ1-2; 7 positions match TRBD1. There are 15 residues in the CDR3. From germline, CDR1 is SEHNR and CDR2 FQNEAQ (reference sequence). The V gene end was trimmed by 1 base and the J gene end by 2 bases; junction bases not matched to a gene: 4. This CDR3 reads CASSLVGGANYGYTF. The CDR3 DNA follows: TGTGCCAGCAGCTTAGTAGGGGGCGCCAACTATGGCTACACCTTC.

This clonotype appeared a few times. This chain uses TRBV7-9 with TRBJ2-1; D may be TRBD2 (5 bases). This CDR3 is 15 amino acids long. Trimming took off 2 bases at V and 0 bases at J, with 8 bases between the two ends. The germline V gene has CDR1 SEHNR and CDR2 FQNEAQ (reference sequence). CDR3 amino acids: CASSLPGSSYNEQFF. The CDR3 DNA sequence: TGTGCCAGCAGCTTACCGGGGAGCTCCTACAATGAGCAGTTCTTC.

V gene TRBV20-1 combines with J gene TRBJ2-7, with 9 nucleotides matching TRBD1. This CDR3 region has 13 residues. J lost 3 bases, V lost 5 bases, and 5 bases had no gene match. CDR1 is DFQATT and CDR2 is SNEGSKA in the germline V gene (reference sequence). The CDR3 is CSAHGTGFYEQYF. CDR3 DNA: TGCAGTGCTCACGGGACAGGGTTCTACGAGCAGTACTTC.

CDR3 in amino acids: CASSLGTHYEQYF. The CDR3 DNA follows: TGTGCCAGCAGTTTAGGGACACACTACGAGCAGTACTTC. The V gene is TRBV12-3 or TRBV12-4, the J gene TRBJ2-7; tentatively, D is TRBD1 (5 bases). The CDR3 is made up of 13 amino acids. Between the trimmed V and J ends, which lost 1 base and 3 bases, there was a span of 7 bases.

The CDR3 here is CSARDQGAWETQYF. In DNA, the CDR3 is TGCAGTGCTAGAGACCAGGGGGCCTGGGAGACCCAGTACTTC. The gene calls are TRBV20-1 and TRBJ2-5; 8 bases fit TRBD1. The CDR3 has 14 amino acids. The germline V gene has CDR1 DFQATT and CDR2 SNEGSKA (reference sequence). V lost 0 bases to trimming and J lost 5 bases; unmatched junction nucleotides: 5.

V is TRBV29-1 and J is TRBJ2-2, with 8 bases identical to TRBD1. The trim removed 0 bases at V and 1 base at J, leaving 7 bases unmatched. In germline, CDR1 is SQVTM, CDR2 ANQGSEA. The CDR3 is 17 amino acids. The CDR3 spells CSVEDPEGQENTGELFF. CDR3 bases: TGCAGCGTTGAAGATCCCGAGGGACAGGAGAACACCGGGGAGCTGTTTTTT.

The V gene is TRBV23-1, the J gene TRBJ1-1; D is ambiguous. TRBV23-1 is recorded as an ORF, its role being uncertain. V was pared by 0 bases and J by 2 bases, with 16 bases between. This CDR3 has 17 residues. CDR3 sequence: CASSQSIPRRYNTEAFF. CDR3 nucleotide sequence: TGCGCCAGCAGTCAATCTATTCCCAGGAGATACAACACTGAAGCTTTCTTT.